This record covers a single T cell receptor (beta chain). The antigen is unknown. The entry originates in a study of robustness of blood B and T cell sequencing. The template for TCR beta quantification was mRNA, not genomic DNA. From germline, CDR1 is GTSNPN and CDR2 SVGIG (reference sequence). The CDR3 loop spans 14 amino acids. V was shortened by 2 bases and J by 5 bases, with 15 bases between the two germline ends. A 5' template-switch oligo added a universal priming site during cDNA synthesis. The template-switch oligo carried a 12-nucleotide random UMI tagging each cDNA molecule. TCRdb recomputed calls from the PCR reads with MiXCR, one row per CDR3 protein. The table records more than 1,200 distinct CDR3 sequences, approximately 67% of them present only once. Study conclusions and caveats: TCRbeta curves suggested under-sequencing or many low-abundance clonotypes. With 3 or 4 tubes combined, top 10,000 TCRbeta coverage approached saturation.

The V call is TRBV30, the J call TRBJ1-1; D perhaps matches TRBD1 (5 bases). This sequence originates from a human donor in good health. Sequenced sample: peripheral blood. Written as DNA, the CDR3 is TGTGCCTGGAGTCATTTTACAGGTCCTACTGAAGCTTTCTTT. This gives the protein CAWSHFTGPTEAFF.